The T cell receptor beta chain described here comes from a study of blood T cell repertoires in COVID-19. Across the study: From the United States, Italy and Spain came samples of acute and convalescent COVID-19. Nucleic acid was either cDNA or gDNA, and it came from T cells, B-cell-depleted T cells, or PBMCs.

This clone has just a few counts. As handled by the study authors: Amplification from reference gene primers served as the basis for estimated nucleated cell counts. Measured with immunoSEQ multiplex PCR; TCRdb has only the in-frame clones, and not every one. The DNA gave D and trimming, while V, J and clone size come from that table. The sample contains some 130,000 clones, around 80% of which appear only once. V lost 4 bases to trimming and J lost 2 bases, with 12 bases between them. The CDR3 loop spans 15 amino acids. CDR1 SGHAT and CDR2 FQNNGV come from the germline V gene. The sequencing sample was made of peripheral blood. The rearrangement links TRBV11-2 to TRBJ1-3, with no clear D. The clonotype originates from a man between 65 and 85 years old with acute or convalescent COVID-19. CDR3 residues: CASSSTVVTGNTIYF. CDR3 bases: TGTGCCAGCAGCTCAACAGTAGTGACTGGAAACACCATATATTTT.